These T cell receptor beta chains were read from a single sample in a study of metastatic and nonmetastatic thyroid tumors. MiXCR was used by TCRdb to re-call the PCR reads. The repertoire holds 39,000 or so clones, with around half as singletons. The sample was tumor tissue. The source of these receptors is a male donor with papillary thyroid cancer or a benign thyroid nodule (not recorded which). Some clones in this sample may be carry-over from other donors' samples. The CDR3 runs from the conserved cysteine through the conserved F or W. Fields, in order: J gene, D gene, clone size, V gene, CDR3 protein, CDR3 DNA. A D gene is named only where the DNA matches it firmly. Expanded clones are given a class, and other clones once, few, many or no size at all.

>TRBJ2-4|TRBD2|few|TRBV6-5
CASSYYGTSGNIQYF
TGTGCCAGCAGTTATTACGGGACTAGCGGAAACATTCAGTACTTC
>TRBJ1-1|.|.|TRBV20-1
CSASTGGLEAFF
TGCAGTGCTAGTACCGGAGGGCTTGAGGCTTTCTTT
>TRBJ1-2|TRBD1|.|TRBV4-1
CASSQGPIGTAAEGYTF
TGCGCCAGCAGCCAAGGTCCGATTGGGACAGCGGCAGAGGGCTACACCTTC
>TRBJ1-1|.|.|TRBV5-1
CASSEQGVGTEAFF
TGCGCCAGCAGCGAACAGGGCGTGGGCACTGAAGCTTTCTTT
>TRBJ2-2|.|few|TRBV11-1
CASSRQTLNTGELFF
TGTGCCAGCAGCCGACAGACTTTGAACACCGGGGAGCTGTTTTTT
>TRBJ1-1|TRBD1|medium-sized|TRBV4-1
CASSLTGTANTEAFF
TGCGCCAGCAGCCTCACAGGGACAGCGAACACTGAAGCTTTCTTT
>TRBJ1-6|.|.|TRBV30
CAWSGLGYNSPLHF
TGTGCCTGGAGTGGACTGGGGTATAATTCACCCCTCCACTTT
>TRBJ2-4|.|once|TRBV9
CASSPGKSAKNIQYF
TGTGCCAGCAGCCCGGGGAAATCTGCCAAAAACATTCAGTACTTC
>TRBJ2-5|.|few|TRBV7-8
CASSEQETQYF
TGTGCCAGCAGCGAACAAGAGACCCAGTACTTC
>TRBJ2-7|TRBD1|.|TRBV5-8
CASSSPGTGNYEQYF
TGTGCCAGCAGCTCCCCCGGGACAGGGAACTACGAGCAGTACTTC
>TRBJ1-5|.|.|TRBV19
CASSGRVGGNQPQHF
TGTGCCAGTAGTGGTAGGGTTGGTGGTAATCAGCCCCAGCATTTT
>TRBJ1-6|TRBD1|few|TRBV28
CASSDDRDNSPLHF
TGTGCCAGCAGTGACGACAGGGATAATTCACCCCTCCACTTT
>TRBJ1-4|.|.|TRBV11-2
CASSPGTLRNEKLFF
TGTGCCAGCAGCCCGGGGACTCTTCGGAATGAAAAACTGTTTTTT
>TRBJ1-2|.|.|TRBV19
CASSIIGGPYGYTF
TGTGCCAGTAGTATAATCGGGGGCCCCTATGGCTACACCTTC
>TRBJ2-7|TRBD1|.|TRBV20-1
CSARAGQGPGGEQYF
TGCAGTGCTAGGGCGGGACAGGGCCCGGGGGGAGAGCAGTACTTC
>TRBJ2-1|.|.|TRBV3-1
CASSHRQVGNEQFF
TGTGCCAGCAGCCACCGCCAGGTGGGGAATGAGCAGTTCTTC
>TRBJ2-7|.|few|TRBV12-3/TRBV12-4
CASSLVSSHEQYF
TGTGCCAGCAGTTTAGTGAGTAGCCACGAGCAGTACTTC
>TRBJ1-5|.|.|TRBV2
CASSDIHVNQPQHF
TGTGCCAGCAGTGACATCCATGTCAATCAGCCCCAGCATTTT
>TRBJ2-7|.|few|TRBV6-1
CASSPGGSYEQYF
TGTGCCAGCAGTCCCGGGGGCTCCTACGAGCAGTACTTC
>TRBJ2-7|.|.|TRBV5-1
CASSLWGYRVSPYEQYF
TGCGCCAGCAGCTTGTGGGGCTACAGGGTATCACCCTACGAGCAGTACTTC
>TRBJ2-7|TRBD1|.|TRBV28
CASSPGSGQDNPYEQYF
TGTGCCAGCAGCCCCGGCTCCGGACAGGACAATCCCTACGAGCAGTACTTC
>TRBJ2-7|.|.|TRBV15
CATSRDMTYEQYF
TGTGCCACCAGCAGAGATATGACCTACGAGCAGTACTTC
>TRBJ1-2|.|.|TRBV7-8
CASSLGPASHYGYTF
TGTGCCAGCAGCTTAGGTCCCGCCAGCCACTATGGCTACACCTTC
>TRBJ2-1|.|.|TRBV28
CASSFFPLSYNEQFF
TGTGCCAGCAGTTTTTTCCCCCTCTCCTACAATGAGCAGTTCTTC